This T cell receptor beta chain was retrieved from a study of blood T cell repertoires in COVID-19 (dated by TCRdb to about 2020). Broadly, across the study: The collaborator samples originated in the United States, Italy and Spain and spanned the acute and convalescent phases of COVID-19. The material from the prospective study consisted of cDNA or gDNA derived from T cells, B-cell-depleted T cells, or PBMCs. Deeply sampled blood TCRbeta repertoires from subjects exposed to, actively infected with, or recovered from COVID-19 were included in the dataset. A freely available public database, intended as a resource for researchers studying the immune response to SARS-CoV-2, is where the repertoires were released. The samples were drawn from two sources: the first 160 participants of the ongoing ImmuneRACE study, and 1,254 subjects contributed by 6 global collaborators. The sample metadata nearly always contained a de-identified subject ID, COVID-19 status, age in years and sex. Where available, HLA class I and class II types were obtained from metadata supplied by the sample provider rather than from assay-based typing.

Each collaborating institution followed its own protocols to collect whole blood in K2EDTA tubes. For TCRbeta analysis, collaborator samples were shipped as frozen whole blood, as isolated PBMCs, or as DNA extracted from either sample type. Details on this clone: The antigen it recognizes is unknown. No much larger clone exists at a distance of one base, and base qualities are not known.

CDR1 GTSNPN and CDR2 SVGIG were looked up in the germline V gene (reference sequence). Reading from cysteine to phenylalanine, the CDR3 counts 13 amino acids. The kept DNA is CDR3 alone, 39 bases in frame from the first base. Deletion took 0 bases off V and 5 bases off J, with a span of 10 bases between the germline ends. Study-wide conclusions, independent of this receptor: The amount of clinical and demographic metadata varied by source and participant and was provided uncurated.

TCRbeta CDR3 regions were amplified from genomic DNA by means of the immunoSEQ Assay, a bias-controlled multiplex PCR. Regarding the original processing steps: The number of nucleated cells in each sample was estimated by amplification of reference gene primers within the assay. To quantify the absolute abundance of each unique TCRbeta CDR3 rearrangement, sequence reads were collapsed and filtered. For each sample, productive Simpson clonality was calculated by taking the square root of Simpson's diversity index across productive rearrangements. TCRdb re-hosts the immuneACCESS table, in-frame sequences only. Its copies lack some clones; in the studies checked, an unresolved V gene accounts for under half of them, and the cause for the rest is not known. V and J calls plus clone size are reproduced from that table; the DNA served to infer D and trimming. This sample has about 140,000 clones in its table, and just under 90% of those were observed once. The ten largest account for roughly 8% of the sample.

Sequences were obtained from peripheral blood. The receptor comes from a woman aged 45-60 years with active or convalescent COVID-19. Recombination joined TRBV30 with TRBJ1-1, with the D gene too uncertain to name. Read as DNA, the sequence is TGTGCCTGGAGTGTACGGGGTCGAACTGAAGCTTTCTTT. This translates into CAWSVRGRTEAFF.